One and the same sample provided the 3 T cell receptor beta chains below, sequenced in a study of immune cell composition in non-small cell lung cancer. Measured with immunoSEQ multiplex PCR; TCRdb has only the in-frame clones, and not every one. The repertoire holds over 4,000 clones, about 80% seen once, with roughly 13% in the top ten. Sequenced input: lung tumor tissue. These receptors were obtained from a human donor with non-small cell lung cancer.

The chain recombines TRBV7-4 with TRBJ1-3, with 8 bases that match TRBD1. V shed 4 bases, J shed 0 bases, and the junction held 5 bases outside the gene matches. The germline V gene has CDR1 SGHVT and CDR2 SQSDAQ. This CDR3 has 16 amino acids. CDR3 bases: TGTGCCAGCAGCTGGGGACAGGCGCTCTCTGGAAACACCATATATTTT. It yields the protein CASSWGQALSGNTIYF.

The rearrangement uses TRBV6-7 and TRBJ2-2; TRBD2 matches 9 bases. TRBV6-7 is an open reading frame whose function is uncertain. The CDR3 has 16 amino acids. Trimming at V came to 5 bases and at J to 1 base, leaving 5 bases not matched to a gene. Written as DNA, the CDR3 is TGTGCCAGCAGTACACGACTAGCGGAGAACACCGGGGAGCTGTTTTTT. It translates to CASSTRLAENTGELFF.

The gene calls are TRBV6-5 and TRBJ1-4; TRBD1 matches at 8 bases. Germline CDR1 reads MNHEY; CDR2 reads SVGAGI. Trimming cost V 6 bases and J 3 bases; bases outside gene matches: 6. The CDR3 has 15 residues. DNA of the CDR3: TGTGCCAGCAGGCCGACAGGGGTCCCTAATGAAAAACTGTTTTTT. Protein sequence: CASRPTGVPNEKLFF.